These 23 T cell receptor beta chains were sequenced from one sample in a study of cytomegalovirus exposure and HLA in healthy donors. The PCR contained 60 Vbeta and 13 Jbeta primers. Assay used: immunoSEQ multiplex PCR; TCRdb lists only in-frame clones, some missing. There are about 210,000 clones in the sample; about 81% occur only once, and approximately 5.7% lies in the top ten. Sequenced: PBMCs. The receptor set was obtained from a man aged 40-49 years in good health and CMV-seropositive.

This clone was detected only a few times. The chain combines TRBV7-9 with TRBJ1-3; D remains ambiguous. Germline V gene lookup returns CDR1 SEHNR and CDR2 FQNEAQ (reference sequence). This CDR3 has 16 amino acids. Trimming shortened V by 2 bases and J by 0 bases, and 11 bases separated the two germline ends. CDR3 DNA: TGTGCCAGCAGCTTAACGCGGGCATCCTCTGGAAACACCATATATTTT. This gives the protein CASSLTRASSGNTIYF.

The chain couples TRBV27 to TRBJ2-7, with D possibly TRBD2 on 5 matching bases. Per the germline V gene, CDR1 is MNHEY and CDR2 is SMNVEV (reference sequence). V gave up 5 bases and J gave up 3 bases, with 14 bases separating them. This CDR3 has 14 amino acids. CDR3 protein: CASSPRGVGYEQYF. The CDR3 coding sequence is TGTGCCAGCAGTCCCCGGGGAGTCGGCTACGAGCAGTACTTC.

Only a few counts were recorded for this clone. The gene calls are TRBV6-5 and TRBJ1-2; possible D gene TRBD1, 6 bases. V lost 2 bases to trimming and J lost 5 bases, with 15 bases between them. The CDR3 spans 15 residues. Germline CDR1 MNHEY, CDR2 SVGAGI. The CDR3 DNA reads TGTGCCAGCAGTTACGCAACAGGGAGGGGATATGGCTACACCTTC. This translates into CASSYATGRGYGYTF.

The chain uses TRBV18 and TRBJ1-4; 7 bases are shared with TRBD1. Germline-derived CDR1 and CDR2 are KGHSH and LQKENI. Germline trimming cut 0 bases from V and 2 bases from J; bases unmatched to any gene: 6. The CDR3 consists of 17 residues. For the CDR3, the DNA is TGTGCCAGCTCACCACCCGTGGCGACAGGGACTAATGAAAAACTGTTTTTT. Its protein is CASSPPVATGTNEKLFF.

This rearrangement joins TRBV9 to TRBJ2-3, with D possibly being TRBD2 (6 bases). V shed 1 base and J shed 2 bases, with 14 bases lying between them. The CDR3 length is 16 residues. CDR1 and CDR2 (germline): SGDLS, YYNGEE. CDR3 residues: CASSVLGGPNTDTQYF. CDR3 sequence (DNA): TGTGCCAGCAGCGTATTAGGAGGGCCTAACACAGATACGCAGTATTTT.

In its sample, this clone was seen once. The V call is TRBV9, the J call TRBJ2-1; 12 bases line up with TRBD2. V lost 4 bases to trimming and J lost 6 bases; unmatched junction nucleotides: 5. CDR1 and CDR2 from the germline V gene are SGDLS and YYNGEE. There are 15 residues in the CDR3. The DNA for the CDR3 is TGTGCCAGCAGCTTCCTGACTAGCGGGAGCAATGAGCAGTTCTTC. As protein: CASSFLTSGSNEQFF. Based on the CDR3 plus reference TRBV9 and TRBJ2-1, the full variable domain is DSGVTQTPKHLITATGQRVTLRCSPRSGDLSVYWYQQSLDQGLQFLIQYYNGEERAKGNILERFSAQQFPDLHSELNLSSLELGDSALYFCASSFLTSGSNEQFFGPGTRLTVL.

The table lists this clone with a count of one. The V and J genes are TRBV18 and TRBJ1-2; 7 bases are a match to TRBD1. This CDR3 comprises 18 residues. Germline CDR1 KGHSH, CDR2 LQKENI. The trim removed 3 bases at V and 3 bases at J, leaving 16 bases unmatched. In nucleotides, the CDR3 is TGTGCCAGCTCACCCTCACTTCCTCAGACAGGGAATTACTATGGCTACACCTTC. Its translation: CASSPSLPQTGNYYGYTF.

This rearrangement joins TRBV7-9 to TRBJ2-7; TRBD1 matches 10 bases. V lost 5 bases, J lost 6 bases, and 7 bases stayed unmatched. Germline V gives CDR1 SEHNR, CDR2 FQNEAQ (reference sequence). The CDR3 has 14 residues. The CDR3 coding sequence is TGTGCCAGCAGCCCTCGACAGGGGGCGAGCGAGCAGTACTTC. Protein: CASSPRQGASEQYF.

V and J are TRBV6-6 and TRBJ1-5; the D gene is possibly TRBD1 (6 bases). The CDR3 sequence is 15 residues long. Germline V CDR1 and CDR2: MNHNY, SVGAGI (reference sequence). V dropped 4 bases and J dropped 6 bases, with 16 bases sitting between them. CDR3 nucleotide sequence: TGTGCCAGCAGTTCCCGAGAACAGGGAGCTCAGCCCCAGCATTTT. It is translated as CASSSREQGAQPQHF.

The chain uses TRBV6-1 and TRBJ1-3; a weak D match, TRBD1 (6 bases). This CDR3 has 16 residues. The V gene's germline CDR1 is MNHNS and CDR2 SASEGT. V was shortened by 0 bases and J by 2 bases, with 11 bases between the two germline ends. Written as DNA, the CDR3 is TGTGCCAGCAGTGAAGCGCGGGGGGCCCCTGGAAACACCATATATTTT. Its translation is CASSEARGAPGNTIYF.

This CDR3 reads CASSWTGVDEQYF. The CDR3 DNA sequence: TGTGCCAGCAGCTGGACAGGGGTCGACGAGCAGTACTTC. The chain has TRBV27 and TRBJ2-7; 9 nucleotides align to TRBD1. V shed 6 bases, J shed 5 bases, and the junction held 5 bases outside the gene matches. Germline V CDR1 and CDR2: MNHEY, SMNVEV (reference sequence). This CDR3 contains 13 residues.

This chain connects TRBV7-3 to TRBJ1-1; D is undetermined. Per the germline V gene, CDR1 is SGHTA and CDR2 is FQGTGA. The CDR3 consists of 13 residues. The V gene lost 1 base and the J gene lost 6 bases, with 9 bases spanning the gap. Here the CDR3 reads CASSLISSSEAFF. The CDR3 nucleotides are TGTGCCAGCAGCTTAATAAGCTCGTCTGAAGCTTTCTTT.

The gene calls are TRBV19 and TRBJ2-2, with D maybe TRBD1 (5 bases). This CDR3 has 17 residues. Germline assignment: CDR1 LNHDA and CDR2 SQIVND (reference sequence). Between the trimmed V and J ends, which lost 5 bases and 0 bases, there was a span of 16 bases. The CDR3 reads CASSGQGQRPNTGELFF. The CDR3 DNA reads TGTGCCAGTAGTGGCCAGGGCCAACGGCCGAACACCGGGGAGCTGTTTTTT.

The chain uses TRBV10-1 and TRBJ2-1; the D gene is possibly TRBD2 (7 bases). V was pared by 0 bases and J by 7 bases, with 13 bases between. Looked up from germline, CDR1 is WNHNN and CDR2 is SYGVQD (reference sequence). This CDR3 region has 15 residues. CDR3 nucleotides: TGCGCCAGCAGTGAGTCCCTCGGGGGGCATAATGAGCAGTTCTTC. Amino acids: CASSESLGGHNEQFF.

The sample holds one count of this clone. This chain's CDR3 is CASGDRDTEAFF. The DNA for the CDR3 is TGTGCCAGCGGGGACAGGGACACTGAAGCTTTCTTT. This chain uses TRBV7-9 with TRBJ1-1; 9 positions match TRBD1. This CDR3 is 12 amino acids long. Germline V gene lookup returns CDR1 SEHNR and CDR2 FQNEAQ (reference sequence). V was pared by 8 bases and J by 3 bases, with 1 base of the junction left unmatched.

The V and J genes are TRBV19 and TRBJ1-5; 9 nucleotides align to TRBD1. Losses at the gene ends were 4 bases for V and 8 bases for J; bases not matched to a gene: 9. This CDR3 region has 15 residues. Germline lookup yields CDR1 LNHDA and CDR2 SQIVND (reference sequence). Written as DNA, the CDR3 is TGTGCCAGTAGTACCCGGACAGGGGAAAGGGAGCCCCAGCATTTT. Translating it yields CASSTRTGEREPQHF.

This sequence joins TRBV5-1 and TRBJ2-1, with unresolved D. The CDR3 contains 17 residues. Trimming removed 4 bases from V and 0 bases from J, with 17 bases in between. Germline CDR1 is SGHRS and CDR2 is YFSETQ. CDR3 in amino acids: CASSRLGGSSSYNEQFF. Here the CDR3 DNA reads TGCGCCAGCAGCCGTCTTGGCGGCTCTAGCTCCTACAATGAGCAGTTCTTC.

The chain has TRBV5-4 and TRBJ1-1; D is uncertain. V shed 0 bases and J shed 4 bases, with 13 bases lying between them. CDR3 size: 15 residues. CDR1 and CDR2 from the germline V gene are SGHNT and YYREEE (reference sequence). In DNA, the CDR3 is TGTGCCAGCAGCTTGGACGCCGGTTATCCCACTGAAGCTTTCTTT. Protein sequence: CASSLDAGYPTEAFF.

This clone was observed a single time. V and J are TRBV7-9 and TRBJ2-1, with D maybe TRBD2 (5 bases). The V end was cut by 5 bases, the J end by 0 bases, with 20 bases between. This CDR3 spans 18 amino acids. CDR1 SEHNR and CDR2 FQNEAQ come from the germline V gene (reference sequence). CDR3 region: CASSPSSLRGSSYNEQFF. In DNA, the CDR3 is TGTGCCAGCAGCCCATCCTCCTTACGGGGAAGCTCCTACAATGAGCAGTTCTTC.

V gene TRBV18 combines with J gene TRBJ1-1; possibly TRBD1 for D (5 bases). V lost 5 bases and J lost 0, with 10 bases in between. From germline, CDR1 is KGHSH and CDR2 LQKENI. This CDR3 region has 14 residues. CDR3: CASSENRLNTEAFF. DNA of the CDR3: TGTGCCAGCTCAGAAAACAGGTTGAACACTGAAGCTTTCTTT.

This chain joins TRBV5-5 and TRBJ2-1; D might be TRBD1 (6 bases). CDR1 SGHKS and CDR2 YYEKEE come from the germline V gene (reference sequence). V lost 0 bases and J 7 bases, leaving 14 bases between the germline ends. The CDR3 spans 15 residues. Written as DNA, the CDR3 is TGTGCCAGCAGCTTGGGTCCAGGGGCGAGGAATGAGCAGTTCTTC. Residues: CASSLGPGARNEQFF. Using reference TRBV5-5 and TRBJ2-1 for the parts outside the CDR3, the full variable domain is DAGVTQSPTHLIKTRGQQVTLRCSPISGHKSVSWYQQVLGQGPQFIFQYYEKEERGRGNFPDRFSARQFPNYSSELNVNALLLGDSALYLCASSLGPGARNEQFFGPGTRLTVL.

V gene TRBV19 combines with J gene TRBJ2-3; 7 bases map to TRBD1. CDR3 size: 15 residues. Germline CDR1 reads LNHDA; CDR2 reads SQIVND (reference sequence). Trimming removed 3 bases from V and 6 bases from J; junction bases left unmatched: 9. The CDR3 DNA reads TGTGCCAGTAGTATGAGAGACAGGGCCCGGGATACGCAGTATTTT. Protein product: CASSMRDRARDTQYF.

The chain joins TRBV10-1 to TRBJ2-3; weak D call: TRBD1 (5 bases). The germline V and J ends were trimmed by 6 bases and 3 bases, with 16 bases remaining between them. The germline V gene has CDR1 WNHNN and CDR2 SYGVQD (reference sequence). The CDR3 sequence is 15 residues long. For the CDR3, the DNA is TGCGCCAGCAGCGTATCCCCAGGGAATACAGATACGCAGTATTTT. It translates to CASSVSPGNTDTQYF.